Given below is one TCR beta chain in context. The germline gives CDR1 MNHNS, CDR2 SASEGT. This CDR3 comprises 14 residues. V was cut by 1 base and J by 5 bases, with 12 bases left in between. The sample originates from a study of cytomegalovirus exposure and HLA in healthy donors. The protocol was immunoSEQ multiplex PCR, while the TCRdb copy is restricted to in-frame clones and leaves out a portion. This table has some 130,000 clones, 89% appearing once. The clonotype comes from a woman aged 18-35 years in good health and CMV-seronegative. The J gene is TRBJ2-7, the V gene TRBV6-1; D possibly corresponds to TRBD2 (6 bases). What was sequenced was PBMCs. CDR3 in DNA: TGTGCCAGCAGTGAAGTCCCTAGCGAGGACGAGCAGTACTTC. It yields the protein CASSEVPSEDEQYF.